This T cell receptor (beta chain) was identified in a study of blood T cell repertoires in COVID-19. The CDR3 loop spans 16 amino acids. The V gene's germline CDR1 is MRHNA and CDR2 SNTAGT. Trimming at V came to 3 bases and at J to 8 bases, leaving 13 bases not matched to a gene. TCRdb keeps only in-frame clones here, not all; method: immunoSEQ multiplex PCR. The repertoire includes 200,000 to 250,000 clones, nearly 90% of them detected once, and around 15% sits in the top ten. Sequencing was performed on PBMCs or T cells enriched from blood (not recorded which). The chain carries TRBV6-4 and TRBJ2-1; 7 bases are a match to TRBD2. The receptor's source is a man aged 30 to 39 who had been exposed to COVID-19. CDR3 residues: CASSEGSTSAGYEQFF. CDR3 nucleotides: TGTGCCAGCAGTGAGGGTTCCACTAGCGCAGGGTATGAGCAGTTCTTC.